A single sample gave rise to the 13 T cell receptor beta chains below, sequenced in a study of shared clonotypes between healthy human individuals. Generated by immunoSEQ multiplex PCR, the TCRdb table keeps only in-frame clones and is missing some. The sample holds 470,000 or so clones, 81% seen once. Source material: PBMCs. The receptor set was obtained from a woman in her forties in good health. Some clones in this sample may be carry-over from other donors' samples.

The chain employs TRBV28 and TRBJ2-7; D is tentatively TRBD1 or TRBD2 (5 bases each). The CDR3 runs to 16 residues. Germline loops: CDR1 MDHEN, CDR2 SYDVKM. V was cut by 3 bases and J by 2 bases, with 17 bases left in between. The CDR3 nucleotides are TGTGCCAGCAGTTTTACCACCGGGACGGTTACCTACGAGCAGTACTTC. As protein: CASSFTTGTVTYEQYF.

As regards this clone: With only one base between it and a far larger clone, this is likely a read error. This CDR3 is CARSLRSYEQYF. CDR3 DNA: TGTGCCAGAAGCTTGAGGAGCTACGAGCAGTACTTC. The chain has TRBV5-6 and TRBJ2-7; D gene uncertain. This CDR3 contains 12 residues. Germline CDR1 and CDR2: SGHDT and YYEEEE.

V is TRBV10-2 and J is TRBJ2-1, with TRBD2 identical over 8 bases. V was pared by 0 bases and J by 5 bases, with 6 bases of the junction left unmatched. CDR1 and CDR2 from the germline V gene are WSHSY and SAAADI. The CDR3 has 16 amino acids. Written as DNA, the CDR3 is TGCGCCAGCAGTGAGTCGGTGAGCGGGAGTAACAATGAGCAGTTCTTC. This encodes CASSESVSGSNNEQFF.

In nucleotides, the CDR3 is TGTGCCAGCAGTTTATGGATAGTTGGAGAAGGCTATGGCTACACCTTC. Its protein product is CASSLWIVGEGYGYTF. The V and J genes are TRBV28 and TRBJ1-2; D is undetermined. CDR3 length: 16 residues. Germline CDR1 reads MDHEN; CDR2 reads SYDVKM. Trimming took 0 bases from V and 4 from J, leaving 15 bases between them.

With regard to this clone: The likely explanation is a read error, given a far larger clone one base away. V is TRBV11-3 and J is TRBJ2-7; D possibly corresponds to TRBD2 (7 bases). Germline-derived CDR1 and CDR2 are SGHNT and YENEEA. CDR3 size: 12 residues. The CDR3 is CASGLGGREQYF. In DNA form, the CDR3 reads TGTGCCAGCGGCTTGGGGGGGCGAGAGCAGTACTTC.

The chain combines TRBV7-7 with TRBJ2-1, with D perhaps matching TRBD1 or TRBD2 (5 bases each). The CDR3 runs to 18 residues. Germline CDR1 is SSHAT and CDR2 is FNYEAQ (reference sequence). V was cut by 5 bases and J by 1 base, with 21 bases left in between. The CDR3 region is CASSPIGLGAKSYNEQFF. The CDR3 nucleotides read TGTGCCAGCAGCCCTATAGGACTCGGGGCGAAATCCTACAATGAGCAGTTCTTC. The entire variable domain, with the rest obtained from reference TRBV7-7 and TRBJ2-1, is as follows: GAGVSQSPRYKVTKRGQDVTLRCDPISSHATLYWYQQALGQGPEFLTYFNYEAQPDKSGLPSDRFSAERPEGSISTLTIQRTEQRDSAMYRCASSPIGLGAKSYNEQFFGPGTRLTVL.

This chain joins TRBV6-5 and TRBJ1-2, with unresolved D. There are 13 residues in the CDR3. Trimming took off 5 bases at V and 1 base at J, with 8 bases between the two ends. Per the germline V gene, CDR1 is MNHEY and CDR2 is SVGAGI. The CDR3 sequence is CASSEDGNYGYTF. DNA of the CDR3: TGTGCCAGCAGTGAGGACGGTAACTATGGCTACACCTTC.

The J gene is TRBJ2-7, the V gene TRBV7-2; weak D call: TRBD2 (5 bases). The CDR3 runs 15 residues. V was cut by 4 bases and J by 0 bases, with 13 bases left in between. Germline assignment: CDR1 SGHTA and CDR2 FQGNSA. CDR3 in amino acids: CASSSRAARSYEQYF. DNA of the CDR3: TGTGCCAGCAGCTCCCGAGCGGCCCGCTCCTACGAGCAGTACTTC.

V and J are TRBV25-1 and TRBJ2-5, with D perhaps TRBD1 (5 bases). Trimming removed 2 bases from V and 7 bases from J, with 14 bases in between. The germline V gene encodes CDR1 MGHDK and CDR2 SYGVNS. The CDR3 totals 14 residues. Here the CDR3 DNA reads TGTGCCAGCAGTGAACAGGGCCTTCTGGGGACCCAGTACTTC. Its protein is CASSEQGLLGTQYF.

The chain uses TRBV19 and TRBJ2-7; 7 nucleotides agree with TRBD1. In germline, CDR1 is LNHDA, CDR2 SQIVND (reference sequence). V lost 5 bases, J lost 0 bases, and 4 bases stayed unmatched. CDR3 length equals 14 residues. The CDR3 sequence: CASSQTGASYEQYF. Written as DNA, the CDR3 is TGTGCCAGTAGTCAAACAGGGGCCTCCTACGAGCAGTACTTC.

The chain uses TRBV4-1 and TRBJ2-2, with D possibly being TRBD2 (7 bases). Trimming removed 0 bases from V and 2 bases from J, with 10 bases in between. The V gene's germline CDR1 is MGHRA and CDR2 YSYEKL. The CDR3 has 16 residues. CDR3 coding DNA: TGCGCCAGCAGCCAAGAGGCGGGGGCCAACACCGGGGAGCTGTTTTTT. Its protein product is CASSQEAGANTGELFF.

The chain carries TRBV14 and TRBJ2-6; D remains ambiguous. CDR1 is SGHDN and CDR2 is FVKESK in the germline V gene. This CDR3 comprises 14 residues. Between the trimmed V and J ends, which lost 2 bases and 4 bases, there was a span of 6 bases. The CDR3 here is CASSQLLGANVLTF. CDR3 bases: TGTGCCAGCAGCCAACTACTAGGGGCCAACGTCCTGACTTTC.

On this clone: Since a far larger clone is one base different, this is likely a read error. Additional DNA sequences in this sample encode the identical CDR3. The chain recombines TRBV5-1 with TRBJ2-1; 9 positions agree with TRBD2. The CDR3 covers 15 residues. Per germline, CDR1 SGHRS and CDR2 YFSETQ. The CDR3 sequence: CASSLAGLANNEQFF. Here the CDR3 DNA reads TGCGCTAGCAGCTTAGCGGGACTAGCAAACAATGAGCAGTTCTTC.